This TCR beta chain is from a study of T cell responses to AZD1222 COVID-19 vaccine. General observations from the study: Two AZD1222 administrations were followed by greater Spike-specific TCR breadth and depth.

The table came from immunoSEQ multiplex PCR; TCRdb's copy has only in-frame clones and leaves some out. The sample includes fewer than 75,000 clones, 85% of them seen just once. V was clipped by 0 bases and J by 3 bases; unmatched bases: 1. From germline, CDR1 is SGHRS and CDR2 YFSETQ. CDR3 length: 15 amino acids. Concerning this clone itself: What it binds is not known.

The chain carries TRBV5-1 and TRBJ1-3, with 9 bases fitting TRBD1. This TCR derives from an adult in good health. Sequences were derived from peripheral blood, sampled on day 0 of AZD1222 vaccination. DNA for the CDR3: TGCGCCAGCAGCTTGGGGGACAGGGATGGAAACACCATATATTTT. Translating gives CASSLGDRDGNTIYF.